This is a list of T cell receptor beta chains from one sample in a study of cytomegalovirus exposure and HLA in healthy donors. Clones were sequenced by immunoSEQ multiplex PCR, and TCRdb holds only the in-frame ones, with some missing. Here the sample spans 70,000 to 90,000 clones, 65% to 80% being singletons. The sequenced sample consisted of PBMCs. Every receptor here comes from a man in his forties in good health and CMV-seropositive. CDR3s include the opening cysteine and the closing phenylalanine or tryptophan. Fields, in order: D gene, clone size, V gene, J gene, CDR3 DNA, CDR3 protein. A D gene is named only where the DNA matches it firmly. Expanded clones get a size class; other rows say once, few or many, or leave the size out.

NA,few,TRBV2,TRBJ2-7,TGTGCCAGCAGTGAAATTGGGAGCGAGCAGTACTTC,CASSEIGSEQYF
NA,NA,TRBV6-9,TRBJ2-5,TGTGCCAGCAGTCGAATCCCCGACTGGAAGACCCAGTACTTC,CASSRIPDWKTQYF
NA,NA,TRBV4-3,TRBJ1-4,TGCGCCAGCAGCCAAGAGACACACGGTAACAATGAAAAACTGTTTTTT,CASSQETHGNNEKLFF
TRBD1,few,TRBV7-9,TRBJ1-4,TGTGCCAGCAGCTCCGGGACAGAACTGTTTTTT,CASSSGTELFF
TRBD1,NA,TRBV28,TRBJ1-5,TGTGCCAGCAGTTTCAAGGGGGCGGTCGGTCAGCCCCAGCATTTT,CASSFKGAVGQPQHF
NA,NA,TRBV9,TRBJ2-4,TGTGCCAGCAGCGGTGACAGGGAGGACATTCAGTACTTC,CASSGDREDIQYF
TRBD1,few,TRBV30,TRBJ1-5,TGTGCCTGGAGTCCAACTCATGGACAGGGTTCGGTTCAGCCCCAGCATTTT,CAWSPTHGQGSVQPQHF
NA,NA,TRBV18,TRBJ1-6,TGTGCCAGCTCACCGGACAAGAATTCACCCCTCCACTTT,CASSPDKNSPLHF
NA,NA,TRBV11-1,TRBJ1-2,TGTGCCAGCAGCCGACCAGGAAGTTCCTATGGCTACACCTTC,CASSRPGSSYGYTF
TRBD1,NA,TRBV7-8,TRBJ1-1,TGTGCCAGCAGCCAACAGGGGGTGAACACTGAAGCTTTCTTT,CASSQQGVNTEAFF
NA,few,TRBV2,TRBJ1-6,TGTGCCAGCAGTGGCCTAGGAGGAATCTATAATTCACCCCTCCACTTT,CASSGLGGIYNSPLHF
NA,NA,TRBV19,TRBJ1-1,TGTGCCAGTAGTGTCAACCAGGGGGAAGCTTTCTTT,CASSVNQGEAFF
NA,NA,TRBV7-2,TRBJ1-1,TGTGCCAGCAGCTCGTTTCAGGGGTCTGAAGCTTTCTTT,CASSSFQGSEAFF
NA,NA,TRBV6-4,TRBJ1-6,TGTGCCAGCAGTGACTCGGGAGAAAATTCACCCCTCCACTTT,CASSDSGENSPLHF
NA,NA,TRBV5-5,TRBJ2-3,TGTGCCAGCAGCTTGGAGGGCTGGGGCGGCACAGATACGCAGTATTTT,CASSLEGWGGTDTQYF
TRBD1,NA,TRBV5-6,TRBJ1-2,TGTGCCAGCAGCTTCGCACAGGGGGAAGGTGGCTACACCTTC,CASSFAQGEGGYTF
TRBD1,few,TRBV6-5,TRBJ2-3,TGTGCCAGCAGTAACCTGGACAGGGAGGATACGCAGTATTTT,CASSNLDREDTQYF
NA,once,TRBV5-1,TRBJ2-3,TGCGCCAGCAGCTTGGACGGGTCTAGCACAGATACGCAGTATTTT,CASSLDGSSTDTQYF
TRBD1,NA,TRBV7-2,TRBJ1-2,TGTGCCAGCAGCCATCTTACAGGGGCTGGCTACACCTTC,CASSHLTGAGYTF
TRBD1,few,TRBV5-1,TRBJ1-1,TGCGCCAGCAGCTTTTTTACGGGACAGAGCAACACTGAAGCTTTCTTT,CASSFFTGQSNTEAFF
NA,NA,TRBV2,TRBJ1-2,TGTGCCAGCAGTGAAGCACGGCGGGCAGGGGACTATGGCTACACCTTC,CASSEARRAGDYGYTF
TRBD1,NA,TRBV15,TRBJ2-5,TGTGCCACCAGCAGAGATCCAGGGGGCGGAGAGACCCAGTACTTC,CATSRDPGGGETQYF
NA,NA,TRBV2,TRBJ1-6,TGTGCCAGCAGTGTTTTAGCTGTTAATTCACCCCTCCACTTT,CASSVLAVNSPLHF
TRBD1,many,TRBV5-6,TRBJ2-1,TGTGCCAGCAGCGGCACTGAGGGACAGGGAGGCTACAATGAGCAGTTCTTC,CASSGTEGQGGYNEQFF
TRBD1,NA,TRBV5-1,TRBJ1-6,TGCGCCAGCAGCCCGGGACAGGCGGATAATTCCCCCCTCCACTTT,CASSPGQADNSPLHF
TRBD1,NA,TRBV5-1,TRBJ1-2,TGCGCCAGCAGCTTGGAGGGGACAGGGCTAAACTATGGCTACACCTTC,CASSLEGTGLNYGYTF
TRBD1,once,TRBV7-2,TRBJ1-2,TGTGCCAGCAGCTTAGGCCCCGCCAGGGGGCGGTATGGCTACACCTTC,CASSLGPARGRYGYTF
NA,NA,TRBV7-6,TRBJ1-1,TGTGCCAGCAGCTTTTTTAACTCTGAAGCTTTCTTT,CASSFFNSEAFF
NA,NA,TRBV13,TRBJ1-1,TGTGCCAGCAGCCCCAGCCTGGAGACAGATACTGAAGCTTTCTTT,CASSPSLETDTEAFF
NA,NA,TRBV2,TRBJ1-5,TGTGCCAGCAGTGAAACAGGGAATCAGCCCCAGCATTTT,CASSETGNQPQHF
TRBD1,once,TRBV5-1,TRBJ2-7,TGCGCCAGCGCAACGCCGACAGGGAAGGGAAACGAGCAGTACTTC,CASATPTGKGNEQYF
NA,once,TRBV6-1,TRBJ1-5,TGTGCCAGCAGTGATAAAGGGGTTGGCAATCAGCCCCAGCATTTT,CASSDKGVGNQPQHF
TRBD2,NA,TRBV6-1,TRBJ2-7,TGTGCCAGCAGATCCCCGGGACTAGCGTACGAGCAGTACTTC,CASRSPGLAYEQYF
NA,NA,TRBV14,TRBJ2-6,TGTGCCAGCAGCCAGGGTATTGCAGGGTTCTCTGGGGCCAACGTCCTGACTTTC,CASSQGIAGFSGANVLTF
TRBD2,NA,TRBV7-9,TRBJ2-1,TGTGCCAGCAGCCGAGGGACTAGCGGGGGCAATGAGCAGTTCTTC,CASSRGTSGGNEQFF
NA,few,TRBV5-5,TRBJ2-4,TGTGCCAGCAGCTTGGAAGCCGCGGCCAAAAACATTCAGTACTTC,CASSLEAAAKNIQYF
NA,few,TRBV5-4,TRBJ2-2,TGTGCCAGCAGCTGGTCCGGGAACACCGGGGAGCTGTTTTTT,CASSWSGNTGELFF